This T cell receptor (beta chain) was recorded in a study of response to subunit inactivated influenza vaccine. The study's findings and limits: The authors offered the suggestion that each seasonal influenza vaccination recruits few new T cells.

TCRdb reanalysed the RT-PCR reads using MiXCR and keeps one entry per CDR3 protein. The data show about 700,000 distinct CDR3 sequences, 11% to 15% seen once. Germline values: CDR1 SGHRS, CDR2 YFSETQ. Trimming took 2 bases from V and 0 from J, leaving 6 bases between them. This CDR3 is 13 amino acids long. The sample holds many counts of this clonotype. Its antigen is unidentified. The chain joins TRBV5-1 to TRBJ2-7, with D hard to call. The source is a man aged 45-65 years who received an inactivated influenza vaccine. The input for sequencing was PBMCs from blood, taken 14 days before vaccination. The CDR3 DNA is TGCGCCAGCAGCTTTGACCTCTCCTACGAGCAGTACTTC. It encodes CASSFDLSYEQYF.